The rows below give T cell receptor beta chains drawn from one sample of a study of cytomegalovirus exposure and HLA in healthy donors. Assay used: immunoSEQ multiplex PCR; TCRdb lists only in-frame clones, some missing. Of approximately 280,000 clones listed, 80% to 90% are singletons. Source material: PBMCs. The source of these receptors is a woman aged 18-35 years in good health and CMV-seronegative. Both conserved end residues are part of each CDR3. The D gene is left open where the match is weak. Clone size is shown for a subset of rows, as once, few, many or a class of expanded clone.

D gene: NA; clone size: NA; J gene: TRBJ1-5; V gene: TRBV4-2; CDR3 protein: CASSQVAGSSNQPQHF; CDR3 DNA: TGTGCCAGCAGCCAAGTTGCGGGATCTAGCAATCAGCCCCAGCATTTT
D gene: TRBD1; clone size: NA; J gene: TRBJ2-7; V gene: TRBV6-5; CDR3 protein: CASTEGQGGYEQYF; CDR3 DNA: TGTGCCAGCACAGAGGGACAGGGCGGCTACGAGCAGTACTTC
D gene: NA; clone size: NA; J gene: TRBJ2-3; V gene: TRBV7-8; CDR3 protein: CASNGGPSTDTQYF; CDR3 DNA: TGTGCCAGCAATGGGGGCCCAAGCACAGATACGCAGTATTTT
D gene: NA; clone size: NA; J gene: TRBJ2-2; V gene: TRBV9; CDR3 protein: CASSVAVYTGELFF; CDR3 DNA: TGTGCCAGCAGCGTCGCAGTTTACACCGGGGAGCTGTTTTTT
D gene: NA; clone size: NA; J gene: TRBJ1-1; V gene: TRBV4-3; CDR3 protein: CASSRREGDTEAFF; CDR3 DNA: TGCGCCAGCAGCCGAAGGGAGGGGGATACTGAAGCTTTCTTT
D gene: NA; clone size: NA; J gene: TRBJ1-2; V gene: TRBV28; CDR3 protein: CASSLQGRSYGYTF; CDR3 DNA: TGTGCCAGCAGTTTACAGGGCCGAAGCTATGGCTACACCTTC
D gene: TRBD1; clone size: NA; J gene: TRBJ1-5; V gene: TRBV6-5; CDR3 protein: CASGNRGQPQHF; CDR3 DNA: TGTGCCAGCGGCAACAGGGGACAGCCCCAGCATTTT
D gene: NA; clone size: NA; J gene: TRBJ2-3; V gene: TRBV6-6; CDR3 protein: CASSSSYTTDTQYF; CDR3 DNA: TGTGCCAGCAGTTCATCATACACCACAGATACGCAGTATTTT
D gene: NA; clone size: NA; J gene: TRBJ2-4; V gene: TRBV7-2; CDR3 protein: CASSYVRGGSKNIQYF; CDR3 DNA: TGTGCCAGCAGCTACGTAAGGGGTGGGTCCAAAAACATTCAGTACTTC
D gene: TRBD1; clone size: NA; J gene: TRBJ1-1; V gene: TRBV7-8; CDR3 protein: CASSLGQGANTEAFF; CDR3 DNA: TGTGCCAGCAGCCTGGGACAGGGGGCGAACACTGAAGCTTTCTTT
D gene: TRBD1; clone size: NA; J gene: TRBJ1-1; V gene: TRBV6-5; CDR3 protein: CASSYSGQLLNTEAFF; CDR3 DNA: TGTGCCAGCAGTTACTCGGGACAGCTGTTGAACACTGAAGCTTTCTTT
D gene: TRBD1; clone size: NA; J gene: TRBJ1-4; V gene: TRBV5-6; CDR3 protein: CASSLYGTGKLFF; CDR3 DNA: TGTGCCAGCAGCTTATACGGGACAGGGAAACTGTTTTTT
D gene: NA; clone size: few; J gene: TRBJ1-2; V gene: TRBV28; CDR3 protein: CASSLMAYGYTF; CDR3 DNA: TGTGCCAGCAGTTTAATGGCCTATGGCTACACCTTC
D gene: NA; clone size: few; J gene: TRBJ1-5; V gene: TRBV7-2; CDR3 protein: CASSLVGVGSNQPQHF; CDR3 DNA: TGTGCCAGCAGCTTAGTCGGGGTGGGGAGCAATCAGCCCCAGCATTTT
D gene: NA; clone size: NA; J gene: TRBJ1-5; V gene: TRBV9; CDR3 protein: CASSPGGISNQPQHF; CDR3 DNA: TGTGCCAGCAGCCCCGGGGGGATTAGCAATCAGCCCCAGCATTTT
D gene: TRBD1; clone size: once; J gene: TRBJ2-7; V gene: TRBV29-1; CDR3 protein: CSVEDPGTGAYEQYF; CDR3 DNA: TGCAGCGTTGAAGACCCGGGGACAGGGGCCTACGAGCAGTACTTC
D gene: NA; clone size: NA; J gene: TRBJ2-1; V gene: TRBV11-2; CDR3 protein: CASSLGQDNEQFF; CDR3 DNA: TGTGCCAGCAGCTTAGGGCAGGACAATGAGCAGTTCTTC
D gene: NA; clone size: NA; J gene: TRBJ1-5; V gene: TRBV5-5; CDR3 protein: CASSYLLQGGQPQHF; CDR3 DNA: TGTGCCAGCAGCTACTTATTACAGGGCGGTCAGCCCCAGCATTTT
D gene: NA; clone size: NA; J gene: TRBJ1-2; V gene: TRBV2; CDR3 protein: CASSERAGAGYGYTF; CDR3 DNA: TGTGCCAGCAGTGAAAGGGCAGGGGCTGGCTATGGCTACACCTTC
D gene: TRBD1; clone size: few; J gene: TRBJ2-2; V gene: TRBV28; CDR3 protein: CASSRGQGARTGELFF; CDR3 DNA: TGTGCCAGCAGTAGGGGACAGGGGGCGCGGACCGGGGAGCTGTTTTTT
D gene: TRBD1; clone size: NA; J gene: TRBJ1-2; V gene: TRBV6-5; CDR3 protein: CASTRRDRANYGYTF; CDR3 DNA: TGTGCCAGCACCCGCCGGGACAGGGCTAACTATGGCTACACCTTC
D gene: NA; clone size: NA; J gene: TRBJ2-1; V gene: TRBV5-6; CDR3 protein: CASSFQGSYNEQFF; CDR3 DNA: TGTGCCAGCAGCTTTCAGGGGTCCTACAATGAGCAGTTCTTC
D gene: TRBD1; clone size: NA; J gene: TRBJ1-2; V gene: TRBV2; CDR3 protein: CAGLSDRAYGYTF; CDR3 DNA: TGTGCCGGCCTTTCGGACAGGGCCTATGGCTACACCTTC
D gene: NA; clone size: NA; J gene: TRBJ1-2; V gene: TRBV19; CDR3 protein: CASSPPPGGGRANYGYTF; CDR3 DNA: TGTGCCAGTAGTCCCCCTCCCGGGGGAGGGCGGGCTAACTATGGCTACACCTTC
D gene: NA; clone size: NA; J gene: TRBJ2-7; V gene: TRBV4-3; CDR3 protein: CASSQDKRQLTYEQYF; CDR3 DNA: TGCGCCAGCAGCCAAGATAAGAGACAGCTGACCTACGAGCAGTACTTC
D gene: TRBD1; clone size: NA; J gene: TRBJ1-1; V gene: TRBV4-3; CDR3 protein: CASSHLQGLKNTEAFF; CDR3 DNA: TGCGCCAGCAGCCACCTACAGGGGCTGAAGAACACTGAAGCTTTCTTT
D gene: TRBD2; clone size: NA; J gene: TRBJ2-7; V gene: TRBV4-1; CDR3 protein: CASSQGPGLAGAYEQYF; CDR3 DNA: TGCGCCAGCAGCCAAGGGCCGGGACTAGCGGGAGCCTACGAGCAGTACTTC
D gene: TRBD2; clone size: NA; J gene: TRBJ2-3; V gene: TRBV30; CDR3 protein: CAWSVTGQPSGGTQYF; CDR3 DNA: TGTGCCTGGAGTGTAACCGGACAGCCTAGCGGGGGTACGCAGTATTTT
D gene: NA; clone size: few; J gene: TRBJ2-7; V gene: TRBV30; CDR3 protein: CAWGAHYEQYF; CDR3 DNA: TGTGCCTGGGGGGCCCACTACGAGCAGTACTTC
D gene: NA; clone size: NA; J gene: TRBJ2-7; V gene: TRBV4-2; CDR3 protein: CASSQFGQEGYYEQYF; CDR3 DNA: TGTGCCAGCAGCCAGTTTGGACAGGAGGGTTACTACGAGCAGTACTTC
D gene: TRBD2; clone size: NA; J gene: TRBJ2-1; V gene: TRBV7-8; CDR3 protein: CASSLLTSGSYNEQFF; CDR3 DNA: TGTGCCAGCAGCTTATTGACTAGCGGGTCCTACAATGAGCAGTTCTTC
D gene: NA; clone size: NA; J gene: TRBJ1-4; V gene: TRBV10-3; CDR3 protein: CAISESDTGSFEKLFF; CDR3 DNA: TGTGCCATCAGTGAGTCTGATACAGGGTCGTTTGAAAAACTGTTTTTT
D gene: TRBD1; clone size: NA; J gene: TRBJ1-2; V gene: TRBV6-6; CDR3 protein: CASSTRTGGVNGYTF; CDR3 DNA: TGTGCCAGCAGTACACGGACAGGGGGCGTTAATGGCTACACCTTC
D gene: TRBD1; clone size: NA; J gene: TRBJ1-6; V gene: TRBV28; CDR3 protein: CASSRQGRLSSYNSPLHF; CDR3 DNA: TGTGCCAGCAGTCGACAGGGGCGCCTGAGCTCCTATAATTCACCCCTCCACTTT
D gene: TRBD1; clone size: NA; J gene: TRBJ1-6; V gene: TRBV11-3; CDR3 protein: CASSRGQGGSPLHF; CDR3 DNA: TGTGCCAGCAGCCGTGGACAGGGAGGCTCACCCCTCCACTTT
D gene: TRBD1; clone size: NA; J gene: TRBJ1-1; V gene: TRBV6-5; CDR3 protein: CASSYSRLGTGTEAFF; CDR3 DNA: TGTGCCAGCAGTTACTCGCGGCTTGGGACAGGCACTGAAGCTTTCTTT
D gene: TRBD1; clone size: NA; J gene: TRBJ2-3; V gene: TRBV30; CDR3 protein: CAWTRDRPDTQYF; CDR3 DNA: TGTGCCTGGACCCGGGACAGACCAGATACGCAGTATTTT
D gene: NA; clone size: NA; J gene: TRBJ1-1; V gene: TRBV27; CDR3 protein: CASSLSRALNTEAFF; CDR3 DNA: TGTGCCAGCAGTTTATCGCGGGCCCTGAACACTGAAGCTTTCTTT
D gene: NA; clone size: NA; J gene: TRBJ2-7; V gene: TRBV19; CDR3 protein: CASSSRAYEQYF; CDR3 DNA: TGTGCCAGTAGCTCCCGAGCCTACGAGCAGTACTTC
D gene: TRBD1; clone size: NA; J gene: TRBJ2-5; V gene: TRBV18; CDR3 protein: CASSPGQGGKTQYF; CDR3 DNA: TGTGCCAGCTCACCAGGACAGGGTGGGAAGACCCAGTACTTC
D gene: NA; clone size: once; J gene: TRBJ1-2; V gene: TRBV10-3; CDR3 protein: CAISEPPNAVNYGYTF; CDR3 DNA: TGTGCCATCAGTGAGCCCCCGAACGCAGTTAACTATGGCTACACCTTC
D gene: NA; clone size: NA; J gene: TRBJ2-4; V gene: TRBV9; CDR3 protein: CASSVAEGIQYF; CDR3 DNA: TGTGCCAGCAGCGTAGCTGAGGGCATTCAGTACTTC
D gene: NA; clone size: NA; J gene: TRBJ2-6; V gene: TRBV7-3; CDR3 protein: CASSLMGASGANVLTF; CDR3 DNA: TGTGCCAGCAGCTTAATGGGGGCCTCTGGGGCCAACGTCCTGACTTTC
D gene: TRBD1; clone size: NA; J gene: TRBJ1-2; V gene: TRBV5-1; CDR3 protein: CASSFRQGDYYGYTF; CDR3 DNA: TGCGCCAGCAGCTTCCGACAGGGCGACTACTATGGCTACACCTTC
D gene: NA; clone size: NA; J gene: TRBJ1-2; V gene: TRBV9; CDR3 protein: CASRALYGPAGGYTF; CDR3 DNA: TGTGCCAGCAGGGCCTTATACGGGCCCGCGGGGGGCTACACCTTC
D gene: NA; clone size: NA; J gene: TRBJ2-2; V gene: TRBV30; CDR3 protein: CAWTEGVNTGELFF; CDR3 DNA: TGTGCCTGGACAGAAGGGGTGAACACCGGGGAGCTGTTTTTT
D gene: NA; clone size: NA; J gene: TRBJ2-3; V gene: TRBV2; CDR3 protein: CASSEGSSTDTQYF; CDR3 DNA: TGTGCCAGCAGTGAAGGGAGTAGCACAGATACGCAGTATTTT
D gene: TRBD2; clone size: once; J gene: TRBJ2-2; V gene: TRBV4-1; CDR3 protein: CASSPSGRGNRPGELFF; CDR3 DNA: TGCGCCAGCAGCCCTAGCGGGAGGGGTAATCGACCCGGGGAGCTGTTTTTT
D gene: TRBD1; clone size: NA; J gene: TRBJ1-4; V gene: TRBV7-9; CDR3 protein: CASSPGQGTKNEKLFF; CDR3 DNA: TGTGCCAGCAGCCCAGGACAGGGGACGAAAAATGAAAAACTGTTTTTT